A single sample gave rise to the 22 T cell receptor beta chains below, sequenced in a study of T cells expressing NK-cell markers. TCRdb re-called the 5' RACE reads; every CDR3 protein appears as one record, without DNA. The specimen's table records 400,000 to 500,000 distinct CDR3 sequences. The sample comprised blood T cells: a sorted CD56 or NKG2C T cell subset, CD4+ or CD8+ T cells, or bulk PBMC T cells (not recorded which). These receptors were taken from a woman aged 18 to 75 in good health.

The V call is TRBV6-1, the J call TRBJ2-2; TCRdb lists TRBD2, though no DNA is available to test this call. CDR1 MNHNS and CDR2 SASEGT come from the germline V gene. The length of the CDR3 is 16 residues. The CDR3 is CASSEVRESNTGELFF.

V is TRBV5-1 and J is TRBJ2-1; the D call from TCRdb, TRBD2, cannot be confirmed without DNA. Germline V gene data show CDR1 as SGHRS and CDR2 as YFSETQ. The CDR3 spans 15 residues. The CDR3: CASSWRTSDYNEQFF.

The CDR3 here is CASSQVGTSGMRQFF. V gene TRBV4-2 combines with J gene TRBJ2-1; the D gene TCRdb calls, TRBD2, cannot be checked with no DNA. The germline gives CDR1 LGHNA, CDR2 YNFKEQ. This CDR3 is built from 15 residues.

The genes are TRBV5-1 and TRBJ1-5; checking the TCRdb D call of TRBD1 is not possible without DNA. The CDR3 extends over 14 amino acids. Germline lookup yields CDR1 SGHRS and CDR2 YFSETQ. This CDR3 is CASSSTGPNQPQHF. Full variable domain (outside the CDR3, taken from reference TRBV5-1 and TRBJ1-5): KAGVTQTPRYLIKTRGQQVTLSCSPISGHRSVSWYQQTPGQGLQFLFEYFSETQRNKGNFPGRFSGRQFSNSRSEMNVSTLELGDSALYLCASSSTGPNQPQHFGDGTRLSIL.

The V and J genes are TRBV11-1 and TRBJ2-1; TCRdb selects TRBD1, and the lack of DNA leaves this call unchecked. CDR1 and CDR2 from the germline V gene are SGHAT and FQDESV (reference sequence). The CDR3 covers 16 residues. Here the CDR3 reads CASSLPGQGPWNEQFF.

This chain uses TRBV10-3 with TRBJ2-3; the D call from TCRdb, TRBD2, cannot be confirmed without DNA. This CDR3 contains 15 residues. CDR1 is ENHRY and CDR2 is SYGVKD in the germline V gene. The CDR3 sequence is CAVESGYAITDTQYF.

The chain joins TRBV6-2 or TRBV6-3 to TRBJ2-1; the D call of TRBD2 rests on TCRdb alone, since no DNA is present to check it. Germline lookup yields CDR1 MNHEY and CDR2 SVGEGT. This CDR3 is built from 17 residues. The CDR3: CASVGVVADQIYNEQFF.

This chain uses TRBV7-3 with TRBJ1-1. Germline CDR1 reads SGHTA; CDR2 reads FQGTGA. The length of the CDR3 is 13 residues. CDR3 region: CASSQSWNTEAFF.

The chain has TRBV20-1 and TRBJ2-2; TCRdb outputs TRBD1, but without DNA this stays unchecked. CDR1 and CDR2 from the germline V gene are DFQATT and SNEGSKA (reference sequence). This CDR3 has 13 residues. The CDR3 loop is CSARRGNTGELFF.

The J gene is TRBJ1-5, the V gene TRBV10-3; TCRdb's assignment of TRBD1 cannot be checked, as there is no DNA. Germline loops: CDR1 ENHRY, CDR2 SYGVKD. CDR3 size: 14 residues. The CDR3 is CATPTGEVCQPQHF.

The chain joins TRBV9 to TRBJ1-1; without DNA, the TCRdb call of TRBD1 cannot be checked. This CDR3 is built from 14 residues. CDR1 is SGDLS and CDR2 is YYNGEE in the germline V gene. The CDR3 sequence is CASSLRQGETEAFF.

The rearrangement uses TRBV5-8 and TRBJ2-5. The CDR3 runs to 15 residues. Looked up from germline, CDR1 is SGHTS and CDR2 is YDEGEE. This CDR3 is CASSLKGTSLETQYF.

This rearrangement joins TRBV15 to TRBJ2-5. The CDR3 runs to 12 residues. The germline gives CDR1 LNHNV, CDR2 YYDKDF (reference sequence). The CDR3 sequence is CATSRDRATQYF.

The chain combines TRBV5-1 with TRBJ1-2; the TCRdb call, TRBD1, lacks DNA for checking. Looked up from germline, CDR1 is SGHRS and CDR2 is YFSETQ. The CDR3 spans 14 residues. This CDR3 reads CASSFSGTGEGYTF.

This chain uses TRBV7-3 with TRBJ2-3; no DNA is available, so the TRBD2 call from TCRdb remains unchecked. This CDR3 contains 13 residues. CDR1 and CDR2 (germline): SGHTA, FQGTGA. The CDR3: CASGVGGTDTQYF.

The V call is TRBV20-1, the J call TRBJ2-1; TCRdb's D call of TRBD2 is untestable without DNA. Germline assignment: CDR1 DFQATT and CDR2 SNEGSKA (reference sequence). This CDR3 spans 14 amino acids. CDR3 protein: CSATLAGVPNEQFF.

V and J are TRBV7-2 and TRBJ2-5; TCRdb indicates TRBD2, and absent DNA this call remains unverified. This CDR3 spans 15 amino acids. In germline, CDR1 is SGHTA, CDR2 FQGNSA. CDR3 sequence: CASSLSSGGRETQYF.

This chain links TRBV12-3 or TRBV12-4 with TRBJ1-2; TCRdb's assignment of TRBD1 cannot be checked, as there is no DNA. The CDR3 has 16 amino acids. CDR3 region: CASSSGRGQLPSGYTF.

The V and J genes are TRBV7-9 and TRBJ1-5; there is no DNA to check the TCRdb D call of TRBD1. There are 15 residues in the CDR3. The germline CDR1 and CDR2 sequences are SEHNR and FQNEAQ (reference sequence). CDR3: CASSHGTESNQPQHF.

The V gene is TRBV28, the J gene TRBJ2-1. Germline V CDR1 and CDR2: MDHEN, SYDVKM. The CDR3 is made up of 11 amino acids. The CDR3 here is CASSLFGREFF. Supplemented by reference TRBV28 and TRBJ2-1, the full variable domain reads DVKVTQSSRYLVKRTGEKVFLECVQDMDHENMFWYRQDPGLGLRLIYFSYDVKMKEKGDIPEGYSVSREKKERFSLILESASTNQTSMYLCASSLFGREFFGPGTRLTVL.

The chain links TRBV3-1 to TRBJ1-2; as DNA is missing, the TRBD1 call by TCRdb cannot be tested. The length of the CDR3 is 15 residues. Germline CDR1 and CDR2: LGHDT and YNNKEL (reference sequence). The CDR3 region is CASSQDEGGNYGYTF.

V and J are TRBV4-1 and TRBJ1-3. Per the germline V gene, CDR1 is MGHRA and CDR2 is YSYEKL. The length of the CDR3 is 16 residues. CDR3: CASSPIGDSDGNTIYF.